What follows are 6 T cell receptor beta chains derived from one specimen sequenced in a study of cytomegalovirus exposure and HLA in healthy donors. 60 Vbeta and 13 Jbeta primers were used in PCR. Clones were read by immunoSEQ multiplex PCR, and TCRdb kept only the in-frame ones, dropping some. There are about 190,000 clones in the sample; 84% occur only once, and over 2.5% lies in the top ten. Sequencing was done on a sample of PBMCs. The receptor set was obtained from a woman in her forties or fifties in good health and CMV-seropositive.

The chain links TRBV9 to TRBJ1-1; 8 bases are a match to TRBD1. The CDR3 loop spans 13 amino acids. Trimming at V came to 0 bases and at J to 7 bases, leaving 2 bases not matched to a gene. CDR1 and CDR2 from the germline V gene are SGDLS and YYNGEE. DNA of the CDR3: TGTGCCAGCAGCGTAGAAGGGACAGGTGAAGCTTTCTTT. It is translated as CASSVEGTGEAFF.

This clone was seen only once. This chain links TRBV9 with TRBJ2-7; 7 nucleotides match TRBD2. This CDR3 is 14 amino acids long. With 1 base clipped from V and 3 bases from J, the junction kept 4 bases outside the gene matches. Germline CDR1 is SGDLS and CDR2 is YYNGEE. CDR3: CASSVSSSGYEQYF. Written as DNA, the CDR3 is TGTGCCAGCAGCGTAAGTTCTAGCGGCTACGAGCAGTACTTC.

The rearrangement uses TRBV6-5 and TRBJ2-4, with D perhaps TRBD1 (5 bases). This CDR3 has 15 residues. Looked up from germline, CDR1 is MNHEY and CDR2 is SVGAGI. Deletions cut 4 bases from V and 4 bases from J, with 14 bases between. As DNA, the CDR3 is TGTGCCAGCAGTTCCAGGGCCGGCACAAAAAACATTCAGTACTTC. This encodes CASSSRAGTKNIQYF.

This chain connects TRBV28 to TRBJ1-1, with D maybe TRBD1 (5 bases). Germline V gene lookup returns CDR1 MDHEN and CDR2 SYDVKM. Trimming took 7 bases from V and 4 from J, leaving 19 bases between them. The CDR3 has 15 residues. DNA for the CDR3: TGTGCCAGCAACTCCCCTTTACCGGGGGGCACTGAAGCTTTCTTT. Protein: CASNSPLPGGTEAFF.

The genes are TRBV2 and TRBJ1-1; maybe TRBD1 (6 bases). CDR1 and CDR2 from the germline V gene are SNHLY and FYNNEI. Trimming took off 4 bases at V and 1 base at J, with 10 bases between the two ends. CDR3 size: 14 residues. CDR3: CASSAQGKNTEAFF. DNA of the CDR3: TGTGCCAGCAGTGCGCAGGGGAAGAACACTGAAGCTTTCTTT.

The rearrangement links TRBV19 to TRBJ2-7; 9 nucleotides match TRBD1. The CDR3 sequence is 15 residues long. The junction had 9 bases not matched to a gene; V was cut back by 7 bases and J by 2 bases. Germline lookup yields CDR1 LNHDA and CDR2 SQIVND (reference sequence). CDR3: CASIGLTGGTYEQYF. Here the CDR3 DNA reads TGTGCCAGTATAGGATTAACAGGGGGCACCTACGAGCAGTACTTC.